This TCR beta chain emerged from a study of identical twins. Every one of the donors was a healthy Caucasian. TCRdb processed the 5' RACE reads anew with MiXCR; each CDR3 protein has one entry. The sample includes about 250,000 distinct CDR3 sequences, over 13% of them seen just once. The CDR3 is 15 amino acids. Trimming left V 10 bases short and J 1 base short, with 20 bases between. Looked up from germline, CDR1 is ENHRY and CDR2 is SYGVKD. Concerning this clonotype itself: Its antigen is currently unknown.

Findings of the study overall: Twins shared beta out-of-frame sequences in excess, but this excess was weaker.

The sample comprised memory (CD45RO+) T cells sorted from blood. The gene calls are TRBV10-3 and TRBJ2-7; D uncertain. This receptor was identified in a woman under 30 in good health. CDR3 nucleotides: TGTGCCACTCGACGAAGCGTTCTACAATCCTACGAGCAGTACTTC. The encoded protein is CATRRSVLQSYEQYF.